This entry concerns a single T cell receptor beta chain. This CDR3 is 16 amino acids long. CDR1 and CDR2 from the germline V gene are KGHSH and LQKENI. V was shortened by 4 bases and J by 0 bases, with 13 bases between the two germline ends. The sample belongs to a study of blood T cell repertoires in COVID-19. Study-level background: Italy, Spain and the United States were the sources of the convalescent and acute COVID-19 samples. T cells, B-cell-depleted T cells, or PBMCs provided the cDNA or gDNA that served as material.

Study processing details: Amplifying reference gene primers gave estimates of nucleated cell counts. Data came from immunoSEQ multiplex PCR; TCRdb stores just in-frame clones and leaves some out. The V and J calls and clone size are taken from that table; D and trimming were inferred from the DNA. This sample has roughly 100,000 clones, with about 90% found just once. The V call is TRBV18, the J call TRBJ2-1; tentatively, D is TRBD1 (5 bases). This sequence originates from a man aged 45-65 years with acute or convalescent COVID-19. Sequencing used peripheral blood. The CDR3: CASSQPTESSYNEQFF. The CDR3 DNA is TGTGCCAGCTCACAGCCGACAGAGAGCTCCTACAATGAGCAGTTCTTC.